What follows are 16 T cell receptor beta chains derived from one specimen sequenced in a study of blood T cell repertoires in COVID-19 (TCRdb year 2020). Library generation was performed with the immunoSEQ multiplex PCR assay. TCRdb holds this immuneACCESS table with in-frame rearrangements only. Some clones are missing; in checked studies, unresolved V genes explain under half, and the rest has no known cause. Here the sample has roughly 40,000 clones; roughly three quarters occur a single time. The ten largest clones take up about 30% of the sample. Sequenced sample: peripheral blood. The receptors shown here come from a woman of 80 years or more with acute or convalescent COVID-19.

This rearrangement joins TRBV30 to TRBJ1-5; 7 bases agree with TRBD1. The junction had 5 bases not matched to a gene; V was cut back by 2 bases and J by 4 bases. There are 14 residues in the CDR3. The germline CDR1 and CDR2 sequences are GTSNPN and SVGIG (reference sequence). CDR3 region: CAWSKAGGNQPQHF. The CDR3 bases are TGTGCCTGGAGTAAGGCAGGGGGTAATCAGCCCCAGCATTTT.

The V gene is TRBV5-6, the J gene TRBJ2-3; 8 positions match TRBD2. Germline V gene sequence: CDR1 SGHDT, CDR2 YYEEEE. V lost 3 bases to trimming and J lost 4 bases; unmatched junction nucleotides: 7. This CDR3 region has 15 residues. The CDR3 reads CASSSSGSLADTQYF. The CDR3, as DNA: TGTGCCAGCAGCTCCAGCGGGAGTCTCGCAGATACGCAGTATTTT.

CDR3: CAISDLTGGSGYEQYF. The CDR3 region has the DNA TGTGCCATCAGTGACCTGACAGGGGGCAGTGGGTACGAGCAGTACTTC. This chain connects TRBV10-3 to TRBJ2-7, with 10 bases that match TRBD1. The germline V gene encodes CDR1 ENHRY and CDR2 SYGVKD. V was pared by 3 bases and J by 4 bases, with 9 bases of the junction left unmatched. The CDR3 loop spans 16 amino acids.

This clone showed up just once. The rearrangement joins TRBV7-2 to TRBJ2-1; 11 bases map to TRBD2. The CDR3 spans 15 residues. CDR1 is SGHTA, CDR2 FQGNSA, per germline. V dropped 3 bases and J dropped 3; count of bases not matched to a gene: 1. CDR3 amino acids: CASSFGTSGYNEQFF. The CDR3 bases are TGTGCCAGCAGCTTCGGGACTAGCGGCTACAATGAGCAGTTCTTC.

The chain carries TRBV30 and TRBJ2-1, with unresolved D. The CDR3 spans 12 residues. Germline V lookup: CDR1 GTSNPN, CDR2 SVGIG (reference sequence). V gave up 6 bases and J gave up 9 bases, with 15 bases separating them. The CDR3 sequence: CACTPLQVEQFF. For the CDR3, the DNA is TGTGCCTGCACCCCCCTTCAGGTTGAGCAGTTCTTC.

CDR3 coding DNA: TGTGCCAGCACCTCATCGGTGTTCTCTGGAAACACCATATATTTT. Amino acids: CASTSSVFSGNTIYF. The chain uses TRBV6-5 and TRBJ1-3; D gene ambiguous. Germline CDR1 reads MNHEY; CDR2 reads SVGAGI. This CDR3 comprises 15 residues. Trimming stripped 7 bases from V and 0 bases from J, with 13 bases between.

The chain links TRBV28 to TRBJ2-7, with D perhaps TRBD2 (5 bases). CDR3 size: 13 residues. V lost 6 bases, J lost 1 base, and 10 bases lay in between. Germline loops: CDR1 MDHEN, CDR2 SYDVKM. CDR3 nucleotide sequence: TGTGCCAGCAGCGGTGGAGGATCCTACGAGCAGTACTTC. Its translation is CASSGGGSYEQYF. The whole variable domain, filled in from reference TRBV28 and TRBJ2-7, reads DVKVTQSSRYLVKRTGEKVFLECVQDMDHENMFWYRQDPGLGLRLIYFSYDVKMKEKGDIPEGYSVSREKKERFSLILESASTNQTSMYLCASSGGGSYEQYFGPGTRLTVT.

A single count supports this clone. The rearrangement uses TRBV9 and TRBJ2-1; TRBD2 aligns across 9 bases. V trimming: 1 base; J trimming: 0 bases; junction bases outside the gene matches: 8. CDR3 length: 18 amino acids. The germline gives CDR1 SGDLS, CDR2 YYNGEE. CDR3: CASSVLAGNLYSYNEQFF. In DNA, the CDR3 is TGTGCCAGCAGCGTACTAGCGGGGAACCTATACTCCTACAATGAGCAGTTCTTC.

This clone showed up just a few times. This rearrangement joins TRBV29-1 to TRBJ1-2; 7 nucleotides match TRBD1. This CDR3 contains 14 residues. Germline lookup yields CDR1 SQVTM and CDR2 ANQGSEA. V lost 7 bases and J lost 6; bases outside the gene matches: 14. CDR3: CSALTTGPSDGYTF. CDR3 nucleotide sequence: TGCAGCGCCCTAACGACAGGGCCCAGCGATGGCTACACCTTC.

The CDR3 here is CASGSGVGTGELFF. The CDR3 DNA follows: TGTGCTAGTGGTTCAGGGGTGGGGACCGGGGAGCTGTTTTTT. The chain carries TRBV12-5 and TRBJ2-2; D is possibly TRBD1 (6 bases). The CDR3 totals 14 residues. V gave up 4 bases and J gave up 5 bases, with 11 bases separating them. The V gene's germline CDR1 is LGHNT and CDR2 FRNRAP.

The genes are TRBV4-1 and TRBJ2-7, with TRBD1 matching over 7 bases. CDR1 MGHRA and CDR2 YSYEKL come from the germline V gene. V lost 1 base to trimming and J lost 2 bases; unmatched junction nucleotides: 5. This CDR3 contains 15 residues. CDR3 amino acids: CASSQVLGQAYEQYF. The CDR3 DNA follows: TGCGCCAGCAGCCAAGTCCTAGGACAGGCCTACGAGCAGTACTTC.

The chain employs TRBV18 and TRBJ2-2; the D gene is possibly TRBD1 (5 bases). The germline V gene encodes CDR1 KGHSH and CDR2 LQKENI. This CDR3 is built from 16 residues. With 3 bases removed from V and 5 bases from J, the gap between germline ends came to 16 bases. This chain's CDR3 is CASSPPSQGGTGELFF. The CDR3 region has the DNA TGTGCCAGCTCACCCCCGAGTCAGGGTGGGACCGGGGAGCTGTTTTTT.

The chain is built from TRBV20-1 and TRBJ2-5, with 13 bases matching TRBD2. The CDR3 extends over 16 amino acids. CDR1 is DFQATT and CDR2 is SNEGSKA in the germline V gene (reference sequence). V lost 3 bases and J lost 5; bases outside the gene matches: 9. The CDR3 reads CSASVETSGRIETQYF. CDR3 DNA sequence: TGCAGTGCTAGTGTAGAGACTAGCGGGAGGATTGAGACCCAGTACTTC.

The chain has TRBV3-1 (or the pseudogene TRBV3-2) and TRBJ1-4; D is unresolved. The CDR3 is made up of 14 amino acids. Trimming pared 2 bases from V and 8 bases from J, leaving 12 bases between. Germline loops: CDR1 LGHDT, CDR2 YNNKEL (reference sequence). CDR3 sequence (DNA): TGTGCCAGCAGCCAACGCACGGGAGGGGAAAAACTGTTTTTT. Translating gives CASSQRTGGEKLFF.

The chain has TRBV9 and TRBJ2-5; D unresolved. The CDR3 spans 14 residues. The V end lost 0 bases, the J end lost 4 bases, and 10 bases lay between the germline ends. The germline gives CDR1 SGDLS, CDR2 YYNGEE. The CDR3, as DNA: TGTGCCAGCAGCGTAGGGCAGCGTGTAGAGACCCAGTACTTC. Protein sequence: CASSVGQRVETQYF.

The rearrangement uses TRBV21-1 and TRBJ1-2; TRBD1 reflects the table's D call only, with no check against the DNA. TRBV21-1 constitutes a pseudogene. The CDR3 covers 15 residues. In nucleotides, the CDR3 is TGTGCCAGCAGCAAAGTAAGTAGAGGGGGTGGTGGCTACACCTTC. It encodes CASSKVSRGGGGYTF.